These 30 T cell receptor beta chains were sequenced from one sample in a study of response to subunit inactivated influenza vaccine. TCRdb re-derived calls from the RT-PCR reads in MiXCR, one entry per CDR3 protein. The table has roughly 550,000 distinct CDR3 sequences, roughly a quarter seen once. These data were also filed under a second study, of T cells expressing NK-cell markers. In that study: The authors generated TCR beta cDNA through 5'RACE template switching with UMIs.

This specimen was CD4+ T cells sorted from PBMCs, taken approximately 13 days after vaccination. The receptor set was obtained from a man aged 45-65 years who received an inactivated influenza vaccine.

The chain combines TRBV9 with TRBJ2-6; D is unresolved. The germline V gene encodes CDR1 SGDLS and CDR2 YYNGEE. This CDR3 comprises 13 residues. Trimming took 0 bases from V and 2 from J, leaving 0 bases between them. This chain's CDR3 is CASSVAGANVLTF. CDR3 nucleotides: TGTGCCAGCAGCGTAGCTGGGGCCAACGTCCTGACTTTC.

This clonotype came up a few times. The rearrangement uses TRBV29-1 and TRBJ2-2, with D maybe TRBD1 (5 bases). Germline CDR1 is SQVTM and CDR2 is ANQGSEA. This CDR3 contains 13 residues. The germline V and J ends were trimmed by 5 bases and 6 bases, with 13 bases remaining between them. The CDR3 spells CSVLLGQSGELFF. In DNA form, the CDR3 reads TGCAGCGTTTTGCTGGGGCAGTCCGGGGAGCTGTTTTTT.

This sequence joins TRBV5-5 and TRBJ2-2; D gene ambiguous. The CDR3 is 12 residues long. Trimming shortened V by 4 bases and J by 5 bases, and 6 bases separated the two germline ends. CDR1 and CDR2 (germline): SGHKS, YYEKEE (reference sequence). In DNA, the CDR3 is TGTGCCAGCAGCCCCATAACCGGGGAGCTGTTTTTT. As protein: CASSPITGELFF. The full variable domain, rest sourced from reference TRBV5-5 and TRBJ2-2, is DAGVTQSPTHLIKTRGQQVTLRCSPISGHKSVSWYQQVLGQGPQFIFQYYEKEERGRGNFPDRFSARQFPNYSSELNVNALLLGDSALYLCASSPITGELFFGEGSRLTVL.

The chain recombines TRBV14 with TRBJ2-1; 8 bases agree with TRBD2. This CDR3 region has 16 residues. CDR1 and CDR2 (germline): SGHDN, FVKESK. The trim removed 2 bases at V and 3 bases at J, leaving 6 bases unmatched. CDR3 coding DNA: TGTGCCAGCAGCCAAAAACGGGGGGGCGTCTACAATGAGCAGTTCTTC. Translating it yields CASSQKRGGVYNEQFF.

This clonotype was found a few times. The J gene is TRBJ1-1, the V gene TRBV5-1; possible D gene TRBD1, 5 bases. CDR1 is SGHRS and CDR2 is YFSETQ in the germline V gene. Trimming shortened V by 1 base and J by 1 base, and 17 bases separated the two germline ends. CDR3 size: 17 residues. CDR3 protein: CASSLSAGHLRNTEAFF. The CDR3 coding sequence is TGCGCCAGCAGCTTGTCGGCAGGACATCTCCGGAACACTGAAGCTTTCTTT.

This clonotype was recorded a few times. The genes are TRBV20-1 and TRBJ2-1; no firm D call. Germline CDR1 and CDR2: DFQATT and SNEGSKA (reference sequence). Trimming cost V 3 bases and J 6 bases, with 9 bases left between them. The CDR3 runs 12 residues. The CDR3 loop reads CSASPTINEQFF. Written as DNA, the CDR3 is TGCAGTGCTAGCCCGACAATCAATGAGCAGTTCTTC.

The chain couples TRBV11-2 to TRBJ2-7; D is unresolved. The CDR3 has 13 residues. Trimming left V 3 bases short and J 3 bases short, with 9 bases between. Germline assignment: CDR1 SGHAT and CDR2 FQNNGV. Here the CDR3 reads CASSFDGFYEQYF. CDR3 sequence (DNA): TGTGCCAGCAGCTTCGACGGATTCTACGAGCAGTACTTC.

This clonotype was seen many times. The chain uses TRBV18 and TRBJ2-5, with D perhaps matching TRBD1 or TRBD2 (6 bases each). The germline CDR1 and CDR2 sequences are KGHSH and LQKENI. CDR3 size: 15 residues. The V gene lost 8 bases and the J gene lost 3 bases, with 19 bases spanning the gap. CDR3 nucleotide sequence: TGTGCCAGCAAACGACTAGTCGGGACAAAAGAGACCCAGTACTTC. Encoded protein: CASKRLVGTKETQYF.

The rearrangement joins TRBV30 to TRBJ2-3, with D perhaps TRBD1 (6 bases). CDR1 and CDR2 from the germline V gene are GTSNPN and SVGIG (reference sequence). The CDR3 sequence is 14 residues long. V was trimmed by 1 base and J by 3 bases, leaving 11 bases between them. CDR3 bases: TGTGCCTGGAGTGCGAGGGGGAAGACAGATACGCAGTATTTT. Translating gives CAWSARGKTDTQYF.

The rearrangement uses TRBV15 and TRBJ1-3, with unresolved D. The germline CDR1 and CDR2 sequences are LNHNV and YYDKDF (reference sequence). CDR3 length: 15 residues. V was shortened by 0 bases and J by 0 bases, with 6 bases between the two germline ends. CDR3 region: CATSRDPNSGNTIYF. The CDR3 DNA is TGTGCCACCAGCAGAGATCCGAACTCTGGAAACACCATATATTTT.

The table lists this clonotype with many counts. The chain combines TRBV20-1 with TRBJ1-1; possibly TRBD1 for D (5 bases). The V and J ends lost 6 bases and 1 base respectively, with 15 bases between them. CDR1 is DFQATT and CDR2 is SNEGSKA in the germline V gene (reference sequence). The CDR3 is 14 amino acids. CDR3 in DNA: TGCAGTGCCAAGGAGGCGGGGGAGAACACTGAAGCTTTCTTT. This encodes CSAKEAGENTEAFF.

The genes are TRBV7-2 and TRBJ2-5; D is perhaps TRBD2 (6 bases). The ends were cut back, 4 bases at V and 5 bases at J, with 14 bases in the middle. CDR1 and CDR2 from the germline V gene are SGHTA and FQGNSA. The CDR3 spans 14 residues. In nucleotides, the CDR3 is TGTGCCAGCAGCTCCCTGGGGGGTAGGGAGACCCAGTACTTC. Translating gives CASSSLGGRETQYF. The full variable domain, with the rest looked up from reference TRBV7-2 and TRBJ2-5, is GAGVSQSPSNKVTEKGKDVELRCDPISGHTALYWYRQSLGQGLEFLIYFQGNSAPDKSGLPSDRFSAERTGGSVSTLTIQRTQQEDSAVYLCASSSLGGRETQYFGPGTRLLVL.

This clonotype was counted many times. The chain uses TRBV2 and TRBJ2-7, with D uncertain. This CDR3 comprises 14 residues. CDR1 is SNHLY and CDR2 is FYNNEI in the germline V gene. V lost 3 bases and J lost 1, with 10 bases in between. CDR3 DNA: TGTGCCAGCAGTGAGAGAATACTTTCCTACGAGCAGTACTTC. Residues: CASSERILSYEQYF.

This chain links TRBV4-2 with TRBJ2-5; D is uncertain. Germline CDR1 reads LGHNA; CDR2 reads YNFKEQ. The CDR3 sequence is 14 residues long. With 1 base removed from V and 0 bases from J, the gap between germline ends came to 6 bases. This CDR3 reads CASSQAQYQETQYF. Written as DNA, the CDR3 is TGTGCCAGCAGCCAAGCGCAGTACCAAGAGACCCAGTACTTC.

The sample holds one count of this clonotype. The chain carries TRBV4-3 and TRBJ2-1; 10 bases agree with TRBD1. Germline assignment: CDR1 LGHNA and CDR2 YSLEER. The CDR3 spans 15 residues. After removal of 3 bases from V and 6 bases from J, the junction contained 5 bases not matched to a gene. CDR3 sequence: CASSQRQGAFNEQFF. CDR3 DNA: TGCGCCAGCAGCCAGAGACAGGGGGCATTCAATGAGCAGTTCTTC.

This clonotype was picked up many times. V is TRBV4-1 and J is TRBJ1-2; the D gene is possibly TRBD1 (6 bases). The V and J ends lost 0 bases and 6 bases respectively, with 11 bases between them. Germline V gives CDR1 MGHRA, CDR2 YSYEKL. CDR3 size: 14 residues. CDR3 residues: CASSQEYRDHGYTF. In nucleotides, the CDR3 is TGCGCCAGCAGCCAAGAATACAGGGACCATGGCTACACCTTC.

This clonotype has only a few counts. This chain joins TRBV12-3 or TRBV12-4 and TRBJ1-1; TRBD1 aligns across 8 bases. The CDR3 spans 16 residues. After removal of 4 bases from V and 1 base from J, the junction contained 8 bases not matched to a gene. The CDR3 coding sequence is TGTGCCAGCAGTTCCCCAACGACAGGGGCGAACACTGAAGCTTTCTTT. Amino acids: CASSSPTTGANTEAFF.

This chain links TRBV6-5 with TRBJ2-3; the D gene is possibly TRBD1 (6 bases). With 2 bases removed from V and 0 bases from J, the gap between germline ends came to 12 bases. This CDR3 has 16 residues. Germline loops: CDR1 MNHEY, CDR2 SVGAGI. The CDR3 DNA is TGTGCCAGCAGTTACACCGGGACAAATAGCACAGATACGCAGTATTTT. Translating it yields CASSYTGTNSTDTQYF.

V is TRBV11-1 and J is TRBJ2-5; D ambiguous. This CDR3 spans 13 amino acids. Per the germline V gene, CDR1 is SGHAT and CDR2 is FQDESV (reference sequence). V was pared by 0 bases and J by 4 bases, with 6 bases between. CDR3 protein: CASSLARIETQYF. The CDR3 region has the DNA TGTGCCAGCAGCTTAGCGCGTATAGAGACCCAGTACTTC. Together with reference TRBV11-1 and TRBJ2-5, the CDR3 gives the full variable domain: EAEVAQSPRYKITEKSQAVAFWCDPISGHATLYWYRQILGQGPELLVQFQDESVVDDSQLPKDRFSAERLKGVDSTLKIQPAELGDSAMYLCASSLARIETQYFGPGTRLLVL.

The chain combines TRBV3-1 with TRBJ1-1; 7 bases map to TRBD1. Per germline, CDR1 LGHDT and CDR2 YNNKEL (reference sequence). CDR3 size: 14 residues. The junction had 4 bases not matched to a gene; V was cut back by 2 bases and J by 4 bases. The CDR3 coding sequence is TGTGCCAGCAGCCAATCCTACAGGGGCACTGAAGCTTTCTTT. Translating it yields CASSQSYRGTEAFF.

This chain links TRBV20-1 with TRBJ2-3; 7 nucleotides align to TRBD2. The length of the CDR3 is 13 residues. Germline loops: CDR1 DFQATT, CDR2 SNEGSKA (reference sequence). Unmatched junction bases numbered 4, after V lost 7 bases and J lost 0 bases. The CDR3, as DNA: TGCAGTGGGGTGGGGGGGAGCACAGATACGCAGTATTTT. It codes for CSGVGGSTDTQYF.

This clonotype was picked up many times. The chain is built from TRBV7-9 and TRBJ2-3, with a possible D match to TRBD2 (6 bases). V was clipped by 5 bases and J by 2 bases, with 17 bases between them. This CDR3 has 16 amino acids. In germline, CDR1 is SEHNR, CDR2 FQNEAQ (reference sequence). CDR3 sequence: CASSPSRREHTDTQYF. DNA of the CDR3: TGTGCCAGCAGCCCATCTAGGCGGGAACACACAGATACGCAGTATTTT.

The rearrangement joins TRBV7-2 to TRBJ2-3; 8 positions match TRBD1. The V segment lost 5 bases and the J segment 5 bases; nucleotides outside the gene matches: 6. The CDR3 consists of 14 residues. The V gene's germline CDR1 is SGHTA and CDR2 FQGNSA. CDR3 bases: TGTGCCAGCAGCCTCCCGGGACAGGTAGATACGCAGTATTTT. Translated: CASSLPGQVDTQYF.

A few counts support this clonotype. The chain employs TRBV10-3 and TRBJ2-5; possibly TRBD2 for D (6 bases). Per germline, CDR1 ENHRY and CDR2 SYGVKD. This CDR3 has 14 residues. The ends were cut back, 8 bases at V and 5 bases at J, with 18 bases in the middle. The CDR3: CAIGQGLGGETQYF. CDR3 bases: TGTGCCATCGGCCAGGGCCTTGGAGGGGAGACCCAGTACTTC.

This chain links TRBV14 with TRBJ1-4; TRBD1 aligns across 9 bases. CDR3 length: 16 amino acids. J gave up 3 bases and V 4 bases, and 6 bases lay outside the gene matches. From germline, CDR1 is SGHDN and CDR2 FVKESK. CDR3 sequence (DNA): TGTGCCAGCAGCCCCGGGACAGGGATGTCTAATGAAAAACTGTTTTTT. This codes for CASSPGTGMSNEKLFF.

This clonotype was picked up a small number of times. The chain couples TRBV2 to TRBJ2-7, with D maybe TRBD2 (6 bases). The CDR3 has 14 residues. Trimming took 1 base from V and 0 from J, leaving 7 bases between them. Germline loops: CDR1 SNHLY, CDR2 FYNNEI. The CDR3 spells CASSEGGVSYEQYF. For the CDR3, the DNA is TGTGCCAGCAGTGAAGGCGGGGTCTCCTACGAGCAGTACTTC.

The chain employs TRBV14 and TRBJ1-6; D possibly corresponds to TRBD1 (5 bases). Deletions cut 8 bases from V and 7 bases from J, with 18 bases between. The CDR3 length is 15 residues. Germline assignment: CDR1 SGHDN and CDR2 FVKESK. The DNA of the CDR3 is TGTGCCAGCTCCACCAGGGACTCCTGGAATTCACCCCTCCACTTT. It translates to CASSTRDSWNSPLHF.

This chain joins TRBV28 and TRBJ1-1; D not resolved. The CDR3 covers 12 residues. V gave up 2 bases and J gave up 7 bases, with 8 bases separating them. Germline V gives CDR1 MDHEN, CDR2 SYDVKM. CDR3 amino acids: CASSLGRSEAFF. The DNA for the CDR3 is TGTGCCAGCAGTTTAGGTCGGAGTGAAGCTTTCTTT.

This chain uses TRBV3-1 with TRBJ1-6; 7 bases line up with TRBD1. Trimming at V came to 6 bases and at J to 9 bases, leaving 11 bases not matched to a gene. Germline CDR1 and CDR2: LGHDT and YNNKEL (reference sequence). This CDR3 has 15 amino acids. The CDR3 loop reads CASRHQLDRPSPLHF. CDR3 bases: TGTGCCAGCAGGCATCAATTGGACAGGCCTTCACCCCTCCACTTT.

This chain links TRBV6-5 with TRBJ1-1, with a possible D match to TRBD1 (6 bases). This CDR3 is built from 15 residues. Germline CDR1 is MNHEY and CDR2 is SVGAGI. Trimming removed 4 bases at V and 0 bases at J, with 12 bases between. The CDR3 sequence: CASSSRGPMNTEAFF. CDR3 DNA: TGTGCCAGCAGTTCCAGGGGACCCATGAACACTGAAGCTTTCTTT.